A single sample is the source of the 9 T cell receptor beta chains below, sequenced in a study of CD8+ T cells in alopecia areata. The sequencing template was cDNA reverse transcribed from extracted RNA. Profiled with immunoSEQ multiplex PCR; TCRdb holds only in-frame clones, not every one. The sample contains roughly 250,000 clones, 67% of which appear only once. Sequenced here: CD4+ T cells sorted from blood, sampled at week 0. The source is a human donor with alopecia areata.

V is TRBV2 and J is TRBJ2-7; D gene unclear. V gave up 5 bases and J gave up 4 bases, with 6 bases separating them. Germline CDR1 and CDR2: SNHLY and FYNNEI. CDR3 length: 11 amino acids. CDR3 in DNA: TGTGCCAGCAGTCCCGCATACGAGCAGTACTTC. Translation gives CASSPAYEQYF. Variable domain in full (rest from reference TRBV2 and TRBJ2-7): EPEVTQTPSHQVTQMGQEVILRCVPISNHLYFYWYRQILGQKVEFLVSFYNNEISEKSEIFDDQFSVERPDGSNFTLKIRSTKLEDSAMYFCASSPAYEQYFGPGTRLTVT.

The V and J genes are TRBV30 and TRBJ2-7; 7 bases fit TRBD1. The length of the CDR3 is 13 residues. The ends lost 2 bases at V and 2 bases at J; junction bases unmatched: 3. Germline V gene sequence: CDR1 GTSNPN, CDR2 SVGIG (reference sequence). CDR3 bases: TGTGCCTGGAGTCCCGGACAGGCCTACGAGCAGTACTTC. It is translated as CAWSPGQAYEQYF.

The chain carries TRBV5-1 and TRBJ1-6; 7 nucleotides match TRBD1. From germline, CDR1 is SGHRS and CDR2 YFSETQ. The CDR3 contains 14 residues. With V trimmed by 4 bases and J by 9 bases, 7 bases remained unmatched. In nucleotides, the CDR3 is TGCGCCAGCAGCCTGGGGGACAGAGCTTCACCCCTCCACTTT. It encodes CASSLGDRASPLHF. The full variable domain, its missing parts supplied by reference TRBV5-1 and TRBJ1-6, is KAGVTQTPRYLIKTRGQQVTLSCSPISGHRSVSWYQQTPGQGLQFLFEYFSETQRNKGNFPGRFSGRQFSNSRSEMNVSTLELGDSALYLCASSLGDRASPLHFGNGTRLTVT.

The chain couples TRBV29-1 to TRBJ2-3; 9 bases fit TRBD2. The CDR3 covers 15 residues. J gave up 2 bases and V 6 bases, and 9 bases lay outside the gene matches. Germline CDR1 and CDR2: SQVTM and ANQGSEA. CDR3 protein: CSVARSGGPTDTQYF. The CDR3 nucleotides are TGCAGCGTCGCCCGAAGCGGGGGGCCCACAGATACGCAGTATTTT.

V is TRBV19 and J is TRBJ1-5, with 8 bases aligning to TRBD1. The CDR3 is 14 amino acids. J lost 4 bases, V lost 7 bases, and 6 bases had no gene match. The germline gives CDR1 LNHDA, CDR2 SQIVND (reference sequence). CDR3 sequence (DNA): TGTGCCAGTACCCACGGACAGGGAAATCAGCCCCAGCATTTT. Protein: CASTHGQGNQPQHF.

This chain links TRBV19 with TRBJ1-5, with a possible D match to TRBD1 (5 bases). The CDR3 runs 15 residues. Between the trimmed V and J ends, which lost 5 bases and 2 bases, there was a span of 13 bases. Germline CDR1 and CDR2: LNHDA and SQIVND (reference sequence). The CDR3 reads CASSERGRGNQPQHF. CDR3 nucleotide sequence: TGTGCCAGTAGTGAGAGGGGTCGGGGCAATCAGCCCCAGCATTTT.

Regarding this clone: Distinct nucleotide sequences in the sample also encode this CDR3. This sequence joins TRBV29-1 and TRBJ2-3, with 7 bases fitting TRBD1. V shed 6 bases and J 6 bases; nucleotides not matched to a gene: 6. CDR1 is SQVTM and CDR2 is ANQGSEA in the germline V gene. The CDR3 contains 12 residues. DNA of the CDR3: TGCAGCGTGGACAGGTCAACGGATACGCAGTATTTT. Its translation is CSVDRSTDTQYF.

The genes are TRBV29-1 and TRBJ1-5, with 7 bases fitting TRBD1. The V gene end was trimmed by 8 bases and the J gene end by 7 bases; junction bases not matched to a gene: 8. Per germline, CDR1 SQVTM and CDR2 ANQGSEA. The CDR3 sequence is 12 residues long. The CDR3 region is CSTKTGTQPQHF. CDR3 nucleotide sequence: TGCAGCACTAAGACAGGGACCCAGCCCCAGCATTTT.

CDR3 sequence reads: CSVGFRGGETQYF. The CDR3 bases are TGCAGCGTTGGGTTTAGGGGTGGCGAGACCCAGTACTTC. The chain uses TRBV29-1 and TRBJ2-5, with a tentative D call TRBD1 (5 bases). The CDR3 contains 13 residues. V lost 4 bases and J lost 5, with 14 bases in between. The germline gives CDR1 SQVTM, CDR2 ANQGSEA.